The clone carrying this T cell receptor (beta chain) has at least ten counts. Its specificity is unknown. This entry belongs to a study of CD8+CD57+ T cells in acquired aplastic anemia. Study context: Sorted CD4+ and CD8+ cells gave an average of roughly 3.3 ug of DNA. General study findings and limits: Simpson's diversity of CD8+ cells was not significantly different in patients compared with controls. Comparison of patients with controls identified 25 to 30 shared CD8+ CDR3 sequences.

CD8+CD57+ cell expansion, shown by flow cytometry, had occurred in the patients selected for sequencing. All participating patients were living with severe acquired aplastic anemia. According to the study, genomic DNA was the template for TCR beta VDJ and CDR3 profiling. TCRdb re-derived calls from the reads in MiXCR, one entry per CDR3 protein. The table shows 100,000 to 150,000 distinct CDR3 sequences, with less than 50% occurring only once. In germline, CDR1 is SGHVS, CDR2 FNYEAQ. The CDR3 spans 15 residues. Trimming cost V 5 bases and J 6 bases, with 14 bases left between them. Sequencing used sorted CD4+, CD8+, or CD8+CD57+ T cells (not recorded which) from PBMCs. This chain joins TRBV7-6 and TRBJ1-6, with D unresolved. This sequence was found in a human donor with aplastic anemia. CDR3: CASSPALVPNSPLHF. Written as DNA, the CDR3 is TGTGCCAGCAGCCCCGCCCTAGTGCCTAATTCACCCCTCCACTTT.